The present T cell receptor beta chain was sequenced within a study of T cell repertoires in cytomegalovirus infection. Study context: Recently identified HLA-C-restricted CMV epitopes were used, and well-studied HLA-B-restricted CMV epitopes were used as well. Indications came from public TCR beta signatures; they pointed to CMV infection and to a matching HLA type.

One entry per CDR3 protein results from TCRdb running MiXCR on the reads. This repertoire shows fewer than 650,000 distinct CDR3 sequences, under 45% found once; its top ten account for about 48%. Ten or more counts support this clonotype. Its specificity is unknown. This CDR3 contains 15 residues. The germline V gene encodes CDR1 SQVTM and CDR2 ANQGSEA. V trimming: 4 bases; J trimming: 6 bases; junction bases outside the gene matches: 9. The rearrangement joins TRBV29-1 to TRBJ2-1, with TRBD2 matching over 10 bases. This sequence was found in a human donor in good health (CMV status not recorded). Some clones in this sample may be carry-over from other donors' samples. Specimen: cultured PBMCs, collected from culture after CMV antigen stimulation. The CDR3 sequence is CSVAETGTSVNEQFF. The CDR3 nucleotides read TGCAGCGTTGCCGAAACCGGGACTAGCGTCAATGAGCAGTTCTTC.